Shown below are 3 T cell receptor beta chains from a single sample sequenced in a study of blood T cell repertoires in COVID-19. Assay used: immunoSEQ multiplex PCR; TCRdb lists only in-frame clones, some missing. The sample has about 61,000 clones; about 88% are singletons. The sample consisted of peripheral blood. The source of these receptors is a woman aged 45-60 years with active or convalescent COVID-19.

The chain joins TRBV5-1 to TRBJ2-7, with D perhaps matching TRBD1 (5 bases). Trimming removed 0 bases from V and 3 bases from J, with 10 bases in between. The CDR3 consists of 14 residues. Per germline, CDR1 SGHRS and CDR2 YFSETQ. CDR3 region: CASSLGQGNYEQYF. CDR3 sequence (DNA): TGCGCCAGCAGCTTGGGTCAGGGTAACTACGAGCAGTACTTC.

The chain employs TRBV7-6 and TRBJ2-7, with 8 bases fitting TRBD1. V shed 1 base, J shed 0 bases, and the junction held 11 bases outside the gene matches. CDR3 length: 18 amino acids. Germline loops: CDR1 SGHVS, CDR2 FNYEAQ. CDR3 DNA sequence: TGTGCCAGCAGCTTAGAACAGCCATGGGGACAGGTCTCCTACGAGCAGTACTTC. It codes for CASSLEQPWGQVSYEQYF.

The genes are TRBV7-9 and TRBJ2-7; 8 bases are a match to TRBD1. J was trimmed by 7 bases and V by 5 bases; bases with no gene match: 7. CDR1 and CDR2 from the germline V gene are SEHNR and FQNEAQ (reference sequence). This CDR3 comprises 13 residues. The CDR3 DNA reads as TGTGCCAGCAGCCCCCGACAGGGGTTAGAGCAGTACTTC. Protein product: CASSPRQGLEQYF.